What follows are 14 T cell receptor beta chains derived from one specimen sequenced in a study of primary melanoma T cells and metastatic recurrence. Only in-frame clones appear in the TCRdb table, and some are missing; sequencing was by immunoSEQ multiplex PCR. This sample's table reports about two dozen clones. Sequencing input: melanoma tumor tissue. The source of these receptors is a human donor with melanoma.

CDR3 DNA sequence: TGTGCCAGCACCATCGTGGGGGGGACCCAGTACTTC. This gives the protein CASTIVGGTQYF. The V call is TRBV6-8, the J call TRBJ2-5, with a tentative D call TRBD2 (6 bases). V was pared by 7 bases and J by 7 bases, with 13 bases between. The CDR3 is made up of 12 amino acids. Germline loops: CDR1 MNHGY, CDR2 SAAAGT.

This chain's CDR3 is CASSSGLAQETQYF. DNA for the CDR3: TGTGCCAGCAGCTCTGGACTAGCACAAGAGACCCAGTACTTC. The chain is built from TRBV11-3 and TRBJ2-5; TRBD2 aligns across 8 bases. Germline loops: CDR1 SGHNT, CDR2 YENEEA. J gave up 2 bases and V 4 bases, and 3 bases lay outside the gene matches. CDR3 length: 14 residues.

The V gene is TRBV6-8, the J gene TRBJ2-5; D is unclear. V lost 5 bases, J lost 4 bases, and 8 bases lay in between. The CDR3 covers 12 residues. The germline V gene has CDR1 MNHGY and CDR2 SAAAGT. CDR3 sequence (DNA): TGTGCCAGCAGTCAGGACGGAGAGACCCAGTACTTC. This gives the protein CASSQDGETQYF.

V usage is TRBV11-3 and J usage is TRBJ2-5; TRBD1 matches 9 bases. The CDR3 is 14 residues long. Germline CDR1 is SGHNT and CDR2 is YENEEA. V shed 4 bases and J 4 bases; nucleotides not matched to a gene: 4. CDR3 residues: CASSSDRGGETQYF. The CDR3 DNA reads TGTGCCAGCAGCTCGGACAGGGGAGGAGAGACCCAGTACTTC.

The V and J genes are TRBV19 and TRBJ2-2, with D possibly TRBD2 on 6 matching bases. CDR3 size: 14 residues. The V gene lost 6 bases and the J gene lost 1 base, with 9 bases spanning the gap. Germline CDR1 is LNHDA and CDR2 is SQIVND (reference sequence). The CDR3 DNA is TGTGCCAGTAGGTGGCGGGAGAACACCGGGGAGCTGTTTTTT. Translation: CASRWRENTGELFF. Supplemented by reference TRBV19 and TRBJ2-2, the full variable domain reads DGGITQSPKYLFRKEGQNVTLSCEQNLNHDAMYWYRQDPGQGLRLIYYSQIVNDFQKGDIAEGYSVSREKKESFPLTVTSAQKNPTAFYLCASRWRENTGELFFGEGSRLTVL.

The CDR3 sequence is CASSFSGLAGYEQFF. CDR3 coding DNA: TGTGCCAGCAGCTTCTCTGGACTAGCGGGATATGAGCAGTTCTTC. This chain connects TRBV11-3 to TRBJ2-1; 12 bases fit TRBD2. The trim removed 3 bases at V and 8 bases at J, leaving 5 bases unmatched. The CDR3 is 15 amino acids. Germline values: CDR1 SGHNT, CDR2 YENEEA.

This sequence joins TRBV19 and TRBJ2-5, with D perhaps TRBD2 (6 bases). CDR1 LNHDA and CDR2 SQIVND come from the germline V gene (reference sequence). This CDR3 has 13 amino acids. With 6 bases removed from V and 2 bases from J, the gap between germline ends came to 10 bases. The CDR3 sequence: CASRLSGQETQYF. In DNA, the CDR3 is TGTGCCAGTAGGCTTAGCGGTCAAGAGACCCAGTACTTC.

Of note for this clone: One junction end disagrees with the germline gene, perhaps due to a read error. The chain employs TRBV11-3 and TRBJ2-1; D possibly corresponds to TRBD2 (6 bases). Germline V gives CDR1 SGHNT, CDR2 YENEEA. CDR3 size: 14 residues. As DNA, the CDR3 is TGTGCCAACAGCTTTGGGGAGGCATACAATGAGCAGTTCTTC. This sequence encodes CANSFGEAYNEQFF.

The chain carries TRBV28 and TRBJ2-7; 11 bases are a match to TRBD1. Germline V gives CDR1 MDHEN, CDR2 SYDVKM. V gave up 4 bases and J gave up 6 bases; unmatched junction bases: 17. The CDR3 loop spans 18 amino acids. CDR3 protein: CASSSQGLRSDRGLEQYF. The CDR3 DNA is TGTGCCAGCAGTTCTCAAGGGTTGCGATCGGACAGGGGGCTCGAGCAGTACTTC.

The J gene is TRBJ2-2, the V gene TRBV1; TRBD1 reflects the table's D call only, with no check against the DNA. TRBV1 represents a pseudogene. The CDR3 is 14 residues long. Here the CDR3 DNA reads TGCGCCAGCAGACTCCAGGGGAACACCGGGGAGCTGTTTTTT. Translation: CASRLQGNTGELFF.

The chain carries TRBV6-8 and TRBJ1-2; 8 positions agree with TRBD1. The CDR3 loop spans 13 amino acids. Per germline, CDR1 MNHGY and CDR2 SAAAGT. V trimming: 6 bases; J trimming: 7 bases; junction bases outside the gene matches: 7. The CDR3 is CASRDRDGGGYTF. The CDR3 nucleotides are TGTGCCAGCAGGGACAGGGATGGAGGTGGCTACACCTTC.

This clone has only a few counts. The chain couples TRBV11-3 to TRBJ2-1; 8 bases align to TRBD2. In germline, CDR1 is SGHNT, CDR2 YENEEA. Trimming took 4 bases from V and 6 from J; bases not matched to a gene: 5. This CDR3 region has 14 residues. The CDR3 region has the DNA TGTGCCAGCAGCTGGTCGGGGGGGCGCAATGAGCAGTTCTTC. Protein sequence: CASSWSGGRNEQFF. Together with reference TRBV11-3 and TRBJ2-1, the CDR3 gives the full variable domain: EAGVVQSPRYKIIEKKQPVAFWCNPISGHNTLYWYLQNLGQGPELLIRYENEEAVDDSQLPKDRFSAERLKGVDSTLKIQPAELGDSAVYLCASSWSGGRNEQFFGPGTRLTVL.

The genes are TRBV11-3 and TRBJ2-1, with 12 bases matching TRBD2. This CDR3 region has 15 residues. The V gene end was trimmed by 3 bases and the J gene end by 8 bases; junction bases not matched to a gene: 5. CDR1 and CDR2 from the germline V gene are SGHNT and YENEEA. CDR3 bases: TGTGCCAGCAGCTTGCGACTAGCGGGAGTTGATGAGCAGTTCTTC. As protein: CASSLRLAGVDEQFF.

This clone was detected only a few times. The chain employs TRBV1 and TRBJ2-5. TRBV1 is a recognized pseudogene. This CDR3 comprises 12 residues. The chain's CDR3 is CASSQDGETQYF. The CDR3, as DNA: TGCGCCAGCAGCCAAGATGGAGAGACCCAGTACTTC.